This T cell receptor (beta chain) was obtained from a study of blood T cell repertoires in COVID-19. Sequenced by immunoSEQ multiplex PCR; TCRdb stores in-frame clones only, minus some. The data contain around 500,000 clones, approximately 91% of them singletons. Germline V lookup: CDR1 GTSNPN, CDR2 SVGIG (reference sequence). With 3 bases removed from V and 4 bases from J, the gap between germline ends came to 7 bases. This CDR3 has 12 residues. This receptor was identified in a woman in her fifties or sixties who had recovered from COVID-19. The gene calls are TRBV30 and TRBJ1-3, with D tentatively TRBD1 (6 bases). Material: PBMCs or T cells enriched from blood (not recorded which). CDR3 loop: CAWRRGGNTIYF. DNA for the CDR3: TGTGCCTGGAGAAGGGGGGGAAACACCATATATTTT.